Listed here are 25 T cell receptor beta chains from one sample, sequenced in a study of OX40 agonist ivuxolimab in advanced cancers. Using immunoSEQ multiplex PCR, the repertoire was profiled, and TCRdb retains in-frame clones only, with some absent. The sample carries over 65,000 clones, more than 80% recorded once. The sequencing used CD4+ or CD8+ T cells sorted from blood, collected in a trial of the OX40 agonist ivuxolimab. The receptors come from an adult with an advanced solid tumor such as melanoma, head and neck, liver or kidney cancer.

J is TRBJ2-1 and V is TRBV6-4; unclear D gene. CDR1 is MRHNA and CDR2 is SNTAGT in the germline V gene. V was cut by 4 bases and J by 4 bases, with 11 bases left in between. The CDR3 has 14 residues. CDR3 loop: CASSASLEYNEQFF. Written as DNA, the CDR3 is TGTGCCAGCAGTGCAAGTCTAGAGTACAATGAGCAGTTCTTC.

The chain has TRBV5-8 and TRBJ1-5; perhaps TRBD1 as D (5 bases). V lost 7 bases, J lost 5 bases, and 25 bases lay in between. From germline, CDR1 is SGHTS and CDR2 YDEGEE. This CDR3 contains 17 residues. CDR3 sequence (DNA): TGTGCCAGCGAAAAGTCGCAAAGGCAGGGAGAGGATCAGCCCCAGCATTTT. It specifies CASEKSQRQGEDQPQHF.

This sequence joins TRBV4-3 and TRBJ2-5; TRBD2 might be the D (6 bases). The germline V and J ends were trimmed by 4 bases and 1 base, with 13 bases remaining between them. Germline CDR1 LGHNA, CDR2 YSLEER. The CDR3 is 15 amino acids. The CDR3 DNA reads TGCGCCAGCAGCCTCAGGGCGACTAGCCAAGAGACCCAGTACTTC. The encoded protein is CASSLRATSQETQYF.

The rearrangement joins TRBV5-6 to TRBJ2-7, with D perhaps matching TRBD2 (6 bases). Trimming removed 2 bases at V and 3 bases at J, with 9 bases between. Germline CDR1 SGHDT, CDR2 YYEEEE. The CDR3 sequence is 13 residues long. CDR3 coding DNA: TGTGCCAGCAGCTTCCGGAGGGACTACGAGCAGTACTTC. Translated, it gives CASSFRRDYEQYF.

This rearrangement joins TRBV6-5 to TRBJ1-1; 8 bases are shared with TRBD1. The J segment lost 6 bases and the V segment lost 1 base, leaving 4 bases of the junction unmatched. There are 14 residues in the CDR3. Germline-derived CDR1 and CDR2 are MNHEY and SVGAGI. The CDR3 here is CASSYYGQGSEAFF. The CDR3 DNA reads as TGTGCCAGCAGTTACTACGGACAGGGCTCTGAAGCTTTCTTT.

A note on this clone: This same CDR3 is encoded by further DNA sequences in the sample. Here the CDR3 reads CASSLQGGYTEAFF. CDR3 coding DNA: TGTGCCAGCAGCCTTCAAGGGGGTTATACTGAAGCTTTCTTT. The rearrangement joins TRBV7-9 to TRBJ1-1; a possible D gene is TRBD1 (6 bases). The V end was cut by 5 bases, the J end by 5 bases, with 15 bases between. The length of the CDR3 is 14 residues. Germline V gives CDR1 SEHNR, CDR2 FQNEAQ (reference sequence).

This chain uses TRBV7-8 with TRBJ1-2, with no clear D. Germline V gene lookup returns CDR1 SGHVS and CDR2 FQNEAQ. The CDR3 has 16 residues. V lost 2 bases to trimming and J lost 0 bases, with 13 bases between them. CDR3 DNA: TGTGCCAGCAGCTTACTTCCCAGGAGATCTAACTATGGCTACACCTTC. This codes for CASSLLPRRSNYGYTF.

J is TRBJ2-3 and V is TRBV7-9; 7 nucleotides align to TRBD2. Trimming removed 6 bases from V and 5 bases from J; junction bases left unmatched: 8. The CDR3 runs 14 residues. Germline V gene sequence: CDR1 SEHNR, CDR2 FQNEAQ (reference sequence). In nucleotides, the CDR3 is TGTGCCAGCAGACTGGACTCGGGGGGAGATACGCAGTATTTT. Amino acid sequence: CASRLDSGGDTQYF.

This chain links TRBV5-1 with TRBJ2-2, with TRBD2 as a possible D gene (6 bases). Trimming left V 0 bases short and J 6 bases short, with 12 bases between. CDR3 length equals 15 residues. Germline-derived CDR1 and CDR2 are SGHRS and YFSETQ. The CDR3 loop is CASSLGLVDSGELFF. CDR3 DNA: TGCGCCAGCAGCTTGGGACTAGTTGACTCCGGGGAGCTGTTTTTT.

The chain combines TRBV19 with TRBJ1-2; possibly TRBD1 for D (5 bases). The CDR3 covers 15 residues. Germline V gives CDR1 LNHDA, CDR2 SQIVND (reference sequence). V was clipped by 6 bases and J by 7 bases, with 21 bases between them. In nucleotides, the CDR3 is TGTGCCAGTAGCAACCTCGAGGGGAGAAACCGTGGCTACACCTTC. This gives the protein CASSNLEGRNRGYTF. Full variable domain (remainder filled in from reference TRBV19 and TRBJ1-2): DGGITQSPKYLFRKEGQNVTLSCEQNLNHDAMYWYRQDPGQGLRLIYYSQIVNDFQKGDIAEGYSVSREKKESFPLTVTSAQKNPTAFYLCASSNLEGRNRGYTFGSGTRLTVV.

Only one count was recorded for this clone. The chain has TRBV10-3 and TRBJ1-2; D is possibly TRBD1 (5 bases). The CDR3 totals 15 residues. Looked up from germline, CDR1 is ENHRY and CDR2 is SYGVKD. V lost 0 bases and J 8 bases, leaving 16 bases between the germline ends. In nucleotides, the CDR3 is TGTGCCATCAGTGAGTCCGGGGGGTCGCAGTGGGGCTACACCTTC. Its protein is CAISESGGSQWGYTF.

This clone occurred a few times. The CDR3 reads CASLRRSETQYF. CDR3 nucleotides: TGTGCCAGCTTAAGGCGGAGTGAGACCCAGTACTTC. The gene calls are TRBV2 and TRBJ2-5; D is undetermined. Per the germline V gene, CDR1 is SNHLY and CDR2 is FYNNEI. V was pared by 8 bases and J by 5 bases, with 12 bases between. The CDR3 is made up of 12 amino acids.

This chain uses TRBV5-1 with TRBJ2-3, with D maybe TRBD1 (5 bases). Trimming removed 3 bases from V and 4 bases from J, with 18 bases in between. Germline CDR1 SGHRS, CDR2 YFSETQ. The CDR3 consists of 16 residues. Here the CDR3 DNA reads TGCGCCAGCAGCTGGGGCTCGGAGATCGGCGCAGATACGCAGTATTTT. Encoded protein: CASSWGSEIGADTQYF.

The rearrangement joins TRBV7-2 to TRBJ2-3; tentatively, D is TRBD2 (5 bases). V dropped 4 bases and J dropped 0 bases, with 11 bases sitting between them. Looked up from germline, CDR1 is SGHTA and CDR2 is FQGNSA. The CDR3 spans 15 residues. The CDR3 region has the DNA TGTGCCAGCAGCTACCTCGGGGTGAGCACAGATACGCAGTATTTT. Its translation is CASSYLGVSTDTQYF.

The chain employs TRBV5-4 and TRBJ2-7; D is undetermined. The CDR3 sequence is 15 residues long. Trimming took 4 bases from V and 2 from J, leaving 16 bases between them. CDR1 and CDR2 (germline): SGHNT, YYREEE (reference sequence). The CDR3 is CASSLGPKGTYEQYF. The CDR3 DNA sequence: TGTGCCAGCAGCCTAGGCCCCAAAGGGACCTACGAGCAGTACTTC.

The chain joins TRBV11-1 to TRBJ1-1; D remains unclear. Germline CDR1 reads SGHAT; CDR2 reads FQDESV (reference sequence). Between the trimmed V and J ends, which lost 1 base and 0 bases, there was a span of 12 bases. The CDR3 runs to 16 residues. The CDR3 loop is CASSLDGGHVNTEAFF. The CDR3 nucleotides read TGTGCCAGCAGCTTAGATGGAGGGCACGTGAACACTGAAGCTTTCTTT.

The CDR3 loop is CASSLSTAGGNTIYF. The CDR3 DNA follows: TGTGCCAGCAGCTTAAGCACGGCGGGGGGAAACACCATATATTTT. The chain links TRBV11-2 to TRBJ1-3; D gene unclear. The CDR3 is 15 amino acids. The V and J ends lost 2 bases and 4 bases respectively, with 12 bases between them. The germline CDR1 and CDR2 sequences are SGHAT and FQNNGV.

The V and J genes are TRBV7-2 and TRBJ1-1; D is unclear. Per germline, CDR1 SGHTA and CDR2 FQGNSA. The CDR3 consists of 14 residues. V dropped 5 bases and J dropped 9 bases, with 19 bases sitting between them. CDR3 DNA sequence: TGTGCCAGCAGCCAACCTGGGCCCGGCCTGAAAGCTTTCTTT. Protein product: CASSQPGPGLKAFF.

The gene calls are TRBV2 and TRBJ2-4; D assignment may be TRBD1 or TRBD2 (5 bases each). V lost 8 bases and J 9 bases, leaving 8 bases between the germline ends. This CDR3 has 10 amino acids. Germline lookup yields CDR1 SNHLY and CDR2 FYNNEI. The CDR3 region has the DNA TGTGCCAGCGGGACGGGCATTCAGTACTTC. This codes for CASGTGIQYF.

V usage is TRBV29-1 and J usage is TRBJ2-1; D is uncertain. V shed 4 bases and J shed 2 bases, with 6 bases lying between them. The CDR3 sequence is 12 residues long. Germline CDR1 SQVTM, CDR2 ANQGSEA. The CDR3 sequence: CSVAPAYNEQFF. CDR3 nucleotide sequence: TGCAGCGTTGCCCCAGCCTACAATGAGCAGTTCTTC.

The rearrangement links TRBV9 to TRBJ1-2; D may be TRBD1 (5 bases). The CDR3 runs to 14 residues. The germline gives CDR1 SGDLS, CDR2 YYNGEE. Deletions cut 0 bases from V and 4 bases from J, with 10 bases between. The DNA of the CDR3 is TGTGCCAGCAGCGTAGTGGAGGGGCTCTATGGCTACACCTTC. As protein: CASSVVEGLYGYTF.

This chain joins TRBV28 and TRBJ2-7; the match to TRBD2 covers 9 bases. Germline loops: CDR1 MDHEN, CDR2 SYDVKM. The CDR3 loop spans 14 amino acids. After removal of 6 bases from V and 2 bases from J, the junction contained 5 bases not matched to a gene. CDR3 loop: CASRPSGVTYEQYF. The CDR3 coding sequence is TGTGCCAGCAGACCTAGCGGGGTCACCTACGAGCAGTACTTC. The variable domain in full, with the rest retrieved from reference TRBV28 and TRBJ2-7, is DVKVTQSSRYLVKRTGEKVFLECVQDMDHENMFWYRQDPGLGLRLIYFSYDVKMKEKGDIPEGYSVSREKKERFSLILESASTNQTSMYLCASRPSGVTYEQYFGPGTRLTVT.

V and J are TRBV7-2 and TRBJ1-5; 9 bases match TRBD1. Per the germline V gene, CDR1 is SGHTA and CDR2 is FQGNSA. There are 15 residues in the CDR3. After removal of 5 bases from V and 5 bases from J, the junction contained 7 bases not matched to a gene. The DNA of the CDR3 is TGTGCCAGCAGCCCCGGGACAGGGCGCGATCAGCCCCAGCATTTT. It codes for CASSPGTGRDQPQHF.

This rearrangement joins TRBV28 to TRBJ1-1; D uncertain. V lost 6 bases and J lost 0, with 14 bases in between. The germline V gene encodes CDR1 MDHEN and CDR2 SYDVKM. The CDR3 has 15 residues. DNA of the CDR3: TGTGCCAGCAGCCAACTAAATGGAGTGAACACTGAAGCTTTCTTT. It is translated as CASSQLNGVNTEAFF.

The rearrangement uses TRBV30 and TRBJ1-5, with D possibly TRBD1 on 5 matching bases. CDR1 and CDR2 from the germline V gene are GTSNPN and SVGIG (reference sequence). With 0 bases removed from V and 4 bases from J, the gap between germline ends came to 13 bases. CDR3 size: 15 residues. The CDR3 is CAWSVRGAKNQPQHF. DNA of the CDR3: TGTGCCTGGAGTGTACGAGGGGCGAAGAATCAGCCCCAGCATTTT.